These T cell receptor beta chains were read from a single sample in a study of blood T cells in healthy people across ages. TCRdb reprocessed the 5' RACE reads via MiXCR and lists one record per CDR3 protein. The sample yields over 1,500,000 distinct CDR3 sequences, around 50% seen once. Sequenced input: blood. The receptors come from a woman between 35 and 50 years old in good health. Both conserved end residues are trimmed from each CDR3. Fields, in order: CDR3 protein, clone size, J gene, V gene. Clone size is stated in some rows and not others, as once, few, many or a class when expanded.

cdr3_aa: ASRGLVVADTQY
clone_size: few
j_call: TRBJ2-3
v_call: TRBV6-2/TRBV6-3

cdr3_aa: ATPPWVAGRERIDTQY
clone_size: few
j_call: TRBJ2-3
v_call: TRBV12-3/TRBV12-4

cdr3_aa: ASSDSGGADNSPLH
clone_size: NA
j_call: TRBJ1-6
v_call: TRBV9

cdr3_aa: ASSLATRPNEKLF
clone_size: few
j_call: TRBJ1-4
v_call: TRBV7-2

cdr3_aa: ASSRQGETQY
clone_size: many
j_call: TRBJ2-5
v_call: TRBV6-2/TRBV6-3

cdr3_aa: SEWAGYT
clone_size: few
j_call: TRBJ1-2
v_call: TRBV29-1

cdr3_aa: ASSARDRGVQETQY
clone_size: NA
j_call: TRBJ2-5
v_call: TRBV25-1

cdr3_aa: SARDVGKEAQY
clone_size: NA
j_call: TRBJ2-4
v_call: TRBV20-1

cdr3_aa: SVVRGRESDTQY
clone_size: few
j_call: TRBJ2-3
v_call: TRBV29-1

cdr3_aa: ASSRQISYEQY
clone_size: few
j_call: TRBJ2-7
v_call: TRBV6-2/TRBV6-3

cdr3_aa: ASSLASPRQSYGYT
clone_size: NA
j_call: TRBJ1-2
v_call: TRBV5-5

cdr3_aa: ASSSPLRMRTDTQY
clone_size: NA
j_call: TRBJ2-3
v_call: TRBV12-3/TRBV12-4

cdr3_aa: SARAPLSPGIMDEQY
clone_size: few
j_call: TRBJ2-7
v_call: TRBV20-1

cdr3_aa: ASSDISGGRGEQF
clone_size: NA
j_call: TRBJ2-1
v_call: TRBV6-5

cdr3_aa: ASSDGTARETQY
clone_size: NA
j_call: TRBJ2-5
v_call: TRBV6-5

cdr3_aa: ASSLNVPGANVLT
clone_size: NA
j_call: TRBJ2-6
v_call: TRBV7-9

cdr3_aa: ASTRDSPPYEQY
clone_size: NA
j_call: TRBJ2-7
v_call: TRBV6-5

cdr3_aa: ASSRAGSSGDKQETQY
clone_size: NA
j_call: NA
v_call: TRBV7-9

cdr3_aa: ATSGGEETQY
clone_size: NA
j_call: TRBJ2-5
v_call: TRBV24-1

cdr3_aa: ASRPRYRGGPYNEQF
clone_size: many
j_call: TRBJ2-1
v_call: TRBV5-1

cdr3_aa: ASSLLREHNQPQH
clone_size: NA
j_call: TRBJ1-5
v_call: TRBV28

cdr3_aa: SAMLLGGEEPQH
clone_size: NA
j_call: TRBJ1-5
v_call: TRBV20-1

cdr3_aa: ASSQSIVILFYGYT
clone_size: NA
j_call: TRBJ1-2
v_call: TRBV16

cdr3_aa: ASSLRTPPNQPRH
clone_size: NA
j_call: TRBJ1-5
v_call: TRBV28

cdr3_aa: ASSQDHFQGANYGYT
clone_size: few
j_call: TRBJ1-2
v_call: TRBV14

cdr3_aa: ASNRALEQY
clone_size: NA
j_call: TRBJ2-7
v_call: TRBV27

cdr3_aa: ASSHRTGSEKLF
clone_size: once
j_call: TRBJ1-4
v_call: TRBV3-1

cdr3_aa: ASSALPNEKLF
clone_size: NA
j_call: TRBJ1-4
v_call: TRBV7-7

cdr3_aa: ASSEAGAARVGFGYT
clone_size: NA
j_call: TRBJ1-2
v_call: TRBV9

cdr3_aa: ASSQALTSGADAQY
clone_size: NA
j_call: TRBJ2-3
v_call: TRBV4-2

cdr3_aa: ASTLQTGGRVETQY
clone_size: NA
j_call: TRBJ2-5
v_call: TRBV12-3/TRBV12-4

cdr3_aa: ASSKSEDRGMDSPLH
clone_size: NA
j_call: TRBJ1-6
v_call: TRBV21-1

cdr3_aa: SAVKGGGGYT
clone_size: NA
j_call: TRBJ1-2
v_call: TRBV20-1

cdr3_aa: SARDQYEQY
clone_size: NA
j_call: TRBJ2-7
v_call: TRBV20-1

cdr3_aa: ASRSPGGHGYT
clone_size: NA
j_call: TRBJ1-2
v_call: TRBV7-8

cdr3_aa: ASRRTSGWYEQF
clone_size: NA
j_call: TRBJ2-1
v_call: TRBV12-3/TRBV12-4

cdr3_aa: AISGSGLAGGETQY
clone_size: NA
j_call: TRBJ2-5
v_call: TRBV10-3

cdr3_aa: ASSSARGLAVYEQY
clone_size: few
j_call: NA
v_call: TRBV28

cdr3_aa: ASSPGGDWSYNEQF
clone_size: NA
j_call: TRBJ2-1
v_call: TRBV5-6

cdr3_aa: ASSQIRGGMGQETQY
clone_size: NA
j_call: TRBJ2-5
v_call: TRBV28

cdr3_aa: ASSFSGQGGDSPLH
clone_size: NA
j_call: TRBJ1-6
v_call: TRBV27

cdr3_aa: ASSLNRGRGKTQY
clone_size: few
j_call: TRBJ2-5
v_call: TRBV12-3/TRBV12-4

cdr3_aa: STTPGGRTYNEQF
clone_size: few
j_call: TRBJ2-1
v_call: TRBV20-1